Below are 10 T cell receptor beta chains sequenced from a single sample in a study of T-cell memory formation after mild COVID-19 (dated by TCRdb to the early 2020s). The library was prepared using 5' RACE. The sequencer listed for this sample is Illumina NovaSeq 6000. TCRdb redid the processing of the public reads, applying fastp at Q25 and MiXCR, and retained in-frame beta chains. Each record represents a unique CDR3 protein, reported with the most common genes and DNA among its rows. Within this sample are about 140,000 distinct CDR3 sequences, with 19% of them counted one time only. Of the sample, 2% to 2.5% is held by the ten largest clones. Sample: PBMCs or a T cell subset sorted from them (not recorded which). The receptor source for this set is an adult woman who had mild COVID-19 (a few samples of this study predate the infection). The sample titles of this study are shuffled in the database, so cell type and time point are left out; the donor was told from shared clones.

Written as DNA, the CDR3 is TGTGCCAGCAGCCAAGTCTCGAATGAAGCTTTCTTT. Residues: CASSQVSNEAFF. The V call is TRBV3-1, the J call TRBJ1-1; no clear D. Germline assignment: CDR1 LGHDT and CDR2 YNNKEL (reference sequence). Deletions cut 1 base from V and 7 bases from J, with 7 bases between. This CDR3 has 12 amino acids. The entire variable domain, with the rest obtained from reference TRBV3-1 and TRBJ1-1, is as follows: DTAVSQTPKYLVTQMGNDKSIKCEQNLGHDTMYWYKQDSKKFLKIMFSYNNKELIINETVPNRFSPKSPDKAHLNLHINSLELGDSAVYFCASSQVSNEAFFGQGTRLTVV.

This clonotype showed up just a few times. The CDR3 is CASTTRRGYEQYF. CDR3 DNA: TGTGCCAGCACAACCAGGAGGGGCTACGAGCAGTACTTC. V is TRBV6-5 and J is TRBJ2-7, with D perhaps matching TRBD2 (6 bases). The germline V gene encodes CDR1 MNHEY and CDR2 SVGAGI. The CDR3 loop spans 13 amino acids. Trimming left V 7 bases short and J 3 bases short, with 13 bases between.

The chain is built from TRBV7-9 and TRBJ1-5; 7 nucleotides line up with TRBD1. The CDR3 consists of 16 residues. CDR1 is SEHNR, CDR2 FQNEAQ, per germline (reference sequence). V dropped 4 bases and J dropped 6; count of bases not matched to a gene: 12. CDR3 residues: CASSSGLRDRSQPQHF. The CDR3 bases are TGTGCCAGCAGCTCTGGGCTCCGGGACAGAAGTCAGCCCCAGCATTTT.

This chain's CDR3 is CASSSPGQGYYGYTF. CDR3 coding DNA: TGTGCCAGCAGTTCACCGGGACAGGGCTATTATGGCTACACCTTC. The gene calls are TRBV6-2 or TRBV6-3 and TRBJ1-2, with 9 bases matching TRBD1. This CDR3 comprises 15 residues. Germline assignment: CDR1 MNHEY and CDR2 SVGEGT. Trimming removed 4 bases from V and 5 bases from J; junction bases left unmatched: 8.

The V gene is TRBV7-6, the J gene TRBJ2-5, with a weak D call TRBD2 (6 bases). V was pared by 5 bases and J by 5 bases, with 12 bases between. The CDR3 extends over 13 amino acids. Germline V gene sequence: CDR1 SGHVS, CDR2 FNYEAQ. CDR3 DNA sequence: TGTGCCAGCAGCACTCCAGGAGGGGAGACCCAGTACTTC. Its translation: CASSTPGGETQYF.

The chain combines TRBV7-2 with TRBJ1-1; D gene unclear. The V and J ends lost 2 bases and 3 bases respectively, with 4 bases between them. Germline V CDR1 and CDR2: SGHTA, FQGNSA. The CDR3 contains 12 residues. The CDR3 spells CASSLPYTEAFF. The DNA for the CDR3 is TGTGCCAGCAGCTTACCCTACACTGAAGCTTTCTTT.

This clonotype was counted a few times. The chain joins TRBV7-6 to TRBJ2-1; D may be TRBD1 (5 bases). V was shortened by 5 bases and J by 2 bases, with 13 bases between the two germline ends. Germline loops: CDR1 SGHVS, CDR2 FNYEAQ. This CDR3 is 15 amino acids long. CDR3 coding DNA: TGTGCCAGCAGCCGACTCCAGGGAACCTACAATGAGCAGTTCTTC. It specifies CASSRLQGTYNEQFF.

This sequence joins TRBV5-1 and TRBJ1-2, with 7 positions matching TRBD1. V was pared by 8 bases and J by 2 bases, with 9 bases of the junction left unmatched. Per germline, CDR1 SGHRS and CDR2 YFSETQ. The CDR3 length is 14 residues. CDR3 loop: CASKTGTENYGYTF. CDR3 in DNA: TGCGCCAGTAAGACAGGGACTGAGAACTATGGCTACACCTTC.

This clonotype was found a few times. V and J are TRBV7-2 and TRBJ2-1; 11 bases map to TRBD2. Germline values: CDR1 SGHTA, CDR2 FQGNSA. V gave up 4 bases and J gave up 8 bases; unmatched junction bases: 7. The CDR3 totals 15 residues. The CDR3 nucleotides are TGTGCCAGCAGCTCCGGACTAGCGGGTGTCTATGAGCAGTTCTTC. This translates into CASSSGLAGVYEQFF.

This chain joins TRBV7-2 and TRBJ1-1; possible D gene TRBD1, 6 bases. This CDR3 has 12 residues. Trimming removed 1 base at V and 9 bases at J, with 9 bases between. CDR1 and CDR2 from the germline V gene are SGHTA and FQGNSA. CDR3 in amino acids: CASSLGTDKAFF. Written as DNA, the CDR3 is TGTGCCAGCAGCTTAGGGACAGATAAAGCTTTCTTT.